This is a list of T cell receptor beta chains from one sample in a study of T cell responses to AZD1222 COVID-19 vaccine. Clones were sequenced by immunoSEQ multiplex PCR, and TCRdb holds only the in-frame ones, with some missing. The repertoire holds 70,000 to 95,000 clones, about 84% seen once, with 20% to 25% in the top ten. The source material was peripheral blood, sampled on day 0 of AZD1222 vaccination. These receptor sequences come from an adult in good health. CDR3s include the opening cysteine and the closing phenylalanine or tryptophan. The D gene is left open where the match is weak. The size of a clone is reported for some rows only, either as once, few or many, or as a class for expanded clones.

J gene	V gene	D gene	clone size	CDR3 DNA	CDR3 protein
TRBJ1-5	TRBV19	-	-	TGTGCCAGTACGGCCCCCGGCAATCAGCCCCAGCATTTT	CASTAPGNQPQHF
TRBJ1-2	TRBV30	-	-	TGTGCCTGGGAGGGGAGAGAGGGCAACTATGGCTACACCTTC	CAWEGREGNYGYTF
TRBJ1-4	TRBV10-2	-	-	TGCGCCAGCTGGGCAGGAGGGTTGCGCGAAAAACTGTTTTTT	CASWAGGLREKLFF
TRBJ1-1	TRBV19	-	-	TGTGCCAGTAGTAGGCAGATGAACACTGAAGCTTTCTTT	CASSRQMNTEAFF
TRBJ2-1	TRBV18	TRBD1	-	TGTGCCAGCTCACCACTCAGGGGGCCAAACAATGAGCAGTTCTTC	CASSPLRGPNNEQFF
TRBJ2-3	TRBV4-1	TRBD1	few	TGCGCCAGCAGCCAAGGGGACGGGGACAGCCGATACACAGATACGCAGTATTTT	CASSQGDGDSRYTDTQYF
TRBJ2-2	TRBV27	-	-	TGTGCCAGCAGTTCACAGGGTTCCACCGGGGAGCTGTTTTTT	CASSSQGSTGELFF
TRBJ2-5	TRBV27	TRBD2	-	TGTGCCAGCAGTTCGGGACTAGCGGGGGCTCTGGGCCAGACCCAGTACTTC	CASSSGLAGALGQTQYF
TRBJ2-3	TRBV27	-	few	TGTGCCAGCAGTTTGGGTCTAGTCACAGATACGCAGTATTTT	CASSLGLVTDTQYF
TRBJ2-4	TRBV29-1	TRBD1	-	TGCAGCGTTGAAGATCGACAGGGGGCTGGGCAGTACTTC	CSVEDRQGAGQYF
TRBJ2-3	TRBV5-1	TRBD2	-	TGCGCCAGCAGCTCAGCGGGAGGGCCATCAGATACGCAGTATTTT	CASSSAGGPSDTQYF
TRBJ2-2	TRBV3-1/TRBV3-2	-	-	TGTGCCAGCAGCCATTGGGAAACCGGGGAGCTGTTTTTT	CASSHWETGELFF
TRBJ2-5	TRBV15	-	-	TGTGCCACCAGCAGAGAGGGAGACACGAAGACCCAGTACTTC	CATSREGDTKTQYF
TRBJ1-1	TRBV30	-	few	TGTGCCTGGAGTGTGCCCTTGGGCTACACTGAAGCTTTCTTT	CAWSVPLGYTEAFF
TRBJ1-2	TRBV19	-	few	TGTGCCAGTAGTATCTACCCAGGGAGCGGCTACACCTTC	CASSIYPGSGYTF
TRBJ1-1	TRBV5-1	TRBD1	-	TGCGCCAGCAGCTTCCTCCAGGGGGAATTGACTGAAGCTTTCTTT	CASSFLQGELTEAFF
TRBJ2-3	TRBV5-1	TRBD2	-	TGCGCCAGCAGCCCACATAGCGGGAGTAGCACAGATACGCAGTATTTT	CASSPHSGSSTDTQYF
TRBJ2-7	TRBV7-8	-	-	TGTGCCAGCAGCCCGAGGTGGGGGGAAGAGCAGTACTTC	CASSPRWGEEQYF
TRBJ1-5	TRBV28	-	-	TGTGCCAGCAGGCCGTCGGGGGGATCGGATCAGCCCCAGCATTTT	CASRPSGGSDQPQHF
TRBJ2-1	TRBV9	TRBD2	-	TGTGCCAGCAGCGAAGCGGGAAATGACTACAATGAGCAGTTCTTC	CASSEAGNDYNEQFF
TRBJ1-2	TRBV28	-	few	TGTGCCAGCAGTCCCCCCCTTGGAAACTATGGCTACACCTTC	CASSPPLGNYGYTF
TRBJ1-1	TRBV2	-	once	TGTGCCAGCAAGACAGAAGAGAACACTGAAGCTTTCTTT	CASKTEENTEAFF
TRBJ2-3	TRBV6-5	-	-	TGTGCCAGCAGTTCTTGGGAGACAACCGCCGATACGCAGTATTTT	CASSSWETTADTQYF
TRBJ1-6	TRBV5-5	TRBD1	-	TGTGCCAGCAGCTTGGGCCATGACAGGGGAAGATCACCCCTCCACTTT	CASSLGHDRGRSPLHF
TRBJ1-5	TRBV6-5	-	-	TGTGCCAGCGGTCACGATCAGCCCCAGCATTTT	CASGHDQPQHF
TRBJ1-1	TRBV27	-	-	TGTGCCAGCAGGTTCCGGGGGAACACTGAAGCTTTCTTT	CASRFRGNTEAFF
TRBJ1-2	TRBV15	TRBD1	few	TGTGCCACCAGCCAACGGACAGGGAGCGGCTACACCTTC	CATSQRTGSGYTF
TRBJ2-3	TRBV15	TRBD1	-	TGTGCCACCAGCAGACGCACAGGGGTTAGCACAGATACGCAGTATTTT	CATSRRTGVSTDTQYF
TRBJ1-3	TRBV28	TRBD1	-	TGTGCCAGCAGTTCGACAGGGCATGGAAACACCATATATTTT	CASSSTGHGNTIYF
TRBJ2-2	TRBV12-3/TRBV12-4	-	-	TGTGCAGCCCGGGGGCTCTCCGGGGAGCTGTTTTTT	CAARGLSGELFF
TRBJ2-5	TRBV2	TRBD1	-	TGTGCCAGCAGTGTGGGGACAGGCGGCGACTTC	CASSVGTGGDF
TRBJ2-1	TRBV27	-	few	TGTGCCAGCAGCTCAATCAGGGCTCCGCACAATGAGCAGTTCTTC	CASSSIRAPHNEQFF
TRBJ1-5	TRBV6-1	-	-	TGTGCCAGCAGTGACGGGGTCGGGAGAAGCAATCAGCCCCAGCATTTT	CASSDGVGRSNQPQHF
TRBJ2-1	TRBV6-4	TRBD2	-	TGTGCCAGCAGTGTAAAGTTAACGGGAGGTGAGCAGTTCTTC	CASSVKLTGGEQFF
TRBJ1-5	TRBV20-1	-	-	TGCAGTGCTAGTCGGCATAGCAATCAGCCCCAGCATTTT	CSASRHSNQPQHF
TRBJ1-3	TRBV3-1/TRBV3-2	TRBD1	-	TGTGCCAGCAGCCTTCCGGACAGGGGAGATGGAAACACCATATATTTT	CASSLPDRGDGNTIYF
TRBJ1-5	TRBV19	-	once	TGTGCCAGTAGTATAGTGGGGGCTAATAGCAATCAGCCCCAGCATTTT	CASSIVGANSNQPQHF
TRBJ1-4	TRBV5-4	TRBD1	-	TGTGCCAGCAGTTTGGATCCCGGGACAGGGGACGAAAAACTGTTTTTT	CASSLDPGTGDEKLFF
TRBJ2-1	TRBV4-1	TRBD2	-	TGCGCCAGCAGCCAAGACGTCGGCGGGAGGAACAATGAGCAGTTCTTC	CASSQDVGGRNNEQFF
TRBJ2-1	TRBV13	TRBD2	few	TGTGCCAGCAGCGAGCGGGGACTAGCGGGATTTAATGAGCAGTTCTTC	CASSERGLAGFNEQFF
TRBJ2-3	TRBV6-6	TRBD2	-	TGTGCCAGCAGTCCCCGAGGACTAGCGGGGGAGAAATTCACAGATACGCAGTATTTT	CASSPRGLAGEKFTDTQYF
TRBJ2-1	TRBV19	-	-	TGTGCCAGTAGTATATTGGACGCCCAGATTGGGTCGGAGCAGTTCTTC	CASSILDAQIGSEQFF
TRBJ1-1	TRBV7-2	-	-	TGTGCCAGCAGCTCTGGCAGGGCGAACACTGAAGCTTTCTTT	CASSSGRANTEAFF
TRBJ1-5	TRBV19	-	-	TGTGCCAGTAGGGCCCCCGACCGGTTCAATCAGCCCCAGCATTTT	CASRAPDRFNQPQHF
TRBJ2-1	TRBV5-1	-	few	TGCGCCAGCACCTCGGAGGCGGCGGTTGCCAATGAGCAGTTCTTC	CASTSEAAVANEQFF
TRBJ2-1	TRBV5-4	-	-	TGTGCCAGCGGGGTAGGGGGGGACGGGCACAATGAGCAGTTCTTC	CASGVGGDGHNEQFF
TRBJ2-1	TRBV19	-	-	TGTGCCAGCCGTAGGGGGGGCACGACTGAGCAGTTCTTC	CASRRGGTTEQFF
TRBJ2-3	TRBV6-1	-	-	TGTGCCAGCAGTGAACGGAGCCTAGATACGCAGTATTTT	CASSERSLDTQYF
TRBJ2-1	TRBV19	-	-	TGTGCCAGTAGTATTGTAGGGCGGTCTCTCTACAATGAGCAGTTCTTC	CASSIVGRSLYNEQFF
TRBJ2-1	TRBV2	TRBD2	-	TGTGCCAGCAGTGTATGGCTAGCGGGGGATGAGCAGTTCTTC	CASSVWLAGDEQFF
TRBJ1-1	TRBV4-1	TRBD1	-	TGCGCCAGCAGCCAAGCTGCAGGGGGGAACACTGAAGCTTTCTTT	CASSQAAGGNTEAFF
TRBJ1-5	TRBV30	-	-	TGTGCCTGGAGTGTACTCCTCGGGGGTCAGCCCCAGCATTTT	CAWSVLLGGQPQHF
TRBJ2-1	TRBV27	TRBD2	-	TGTGCCAGCAGTTTAGGGGGGACTAGCTACAATGAGCAGTTCTTC	CASSLGGTSYNEQFF
TRBJ2-3	TRBV7-9	TRBD2	-	TGTGCCAGCAGCTTAGGCGGGGGGACTGCGGGCGTGGATACGCAGTATTTT	CASSLGGGTAGVDTQYF
TRBJ1-5	TRBV23-1	-	-	TGCGCCAGCAGTCAATCGCCCTCCCGGGGCAATCAGCCCCAGCATTTT	CASSQSPSRGNQPQHF
TRBJ2-1	TRBV24-1	-	-	TGTGCCACCAGTGATGAGAGACACAATGAGCAGTTCTTC	CATSDERHNEQFF
TRBJ1-6	TRBV6-5	-	-	TGTGCCAGCAGTTACTCGGGGAATTCACCCCTCCACTTT	CASSYSGNSPLHF
TRBJ2-7	TRBV5-1	-	-	TGCGCCAGCAGCTTGGTCTTCGGGAGTAGCAACTACGAGCAGTACTTC	CASSLVFGSSNYEQYF
TRBJ2-5	TRBV3-1/TRBV3-2	TRBD2	-	TGTGCCAGCAGCCCAGGTGGGAGCGGGGAGGAGACCCAGTACTTC	CASSPGGSGEETQYF